The TCR beta chain described here comes from a study of blood T cells in healthy people across ages. Primers used in a second PCR of about 6 to 12 cycles were a sample-barcoded 5' primer and a J-beta primer mix. TCRdb re-called the 5' RACE reads through MiXCR, storing one row per CDR3 protein. The sample yields approximately 1.5 million distinct CDR3 sequences, 30% to 35% seen once. V shed 7 bases and J 8 bases; nucleotides not matched to a gene: 14. The CDR3 sequence is 15 residues long. From germline, CDR1 is DFQATT and CDR2 SNEGSKA (reference sequence). This clonotype came up a few times. The chain employs TRBV20-1 and TRBJ1-6; 7 nucleotides agree with TRBD1. Sequencing was performed on blood. The clonotype was recovered from a woman aged 25-40 years in good health. CDR3 in amino acids: CSVTGQVLEDSPLHF. CDR3 nucleotides: TGCAGTGTCACAGGACAGGTCCTTGAGGATTCACCCCTCCACTTT.